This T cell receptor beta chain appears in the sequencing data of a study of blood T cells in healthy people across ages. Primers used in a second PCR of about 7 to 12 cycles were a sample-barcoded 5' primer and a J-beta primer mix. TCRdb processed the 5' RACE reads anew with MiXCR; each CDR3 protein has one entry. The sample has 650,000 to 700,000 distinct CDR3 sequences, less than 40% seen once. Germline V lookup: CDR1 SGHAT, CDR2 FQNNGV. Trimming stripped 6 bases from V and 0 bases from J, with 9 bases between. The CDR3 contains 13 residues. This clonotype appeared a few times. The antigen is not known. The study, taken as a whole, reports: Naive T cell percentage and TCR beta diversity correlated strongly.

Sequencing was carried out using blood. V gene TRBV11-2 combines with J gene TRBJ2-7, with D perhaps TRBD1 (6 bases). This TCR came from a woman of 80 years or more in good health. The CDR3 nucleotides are TGTGCCAGCAGTCAACAGGGCTCCTACGAGCAGTACTTC. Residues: CASSQQGSYEQYF.